This T cell receptor (beta chain) is from a study of T cells after yellow fever vaccination. Turning to the study itself: When fractions had low cell numbers, they were prepared with SMART-Seq v4 Ultra Low Input.

Overall study findings and caveats: Across the CD4 and CD8 compartments, a small share of clonotypes was present in both. It was the secondary response that reached its peak faster, day 5 versus 15, but it was weaker. Subsequent booster samples again held most clones from primary vaccination (around 96% CD4, over 80% CD8).

TCRdb fed the 5' RACE reads into MiXCR, producing one record per CDR3 protein. The sample shows about 500,000 distinct CDR3 sequences, less than 20% of them seen only once. To note about this clonotype: Its antigen is undetermined.

Sequencing was performed on PBMCs, taken about 5 days after the first yellow fever vaccination. The clonotype originates from a young man who received the YFV17D yellow fever vaccine.

CDR3 bases: TGCAGTGCTAGCCGCCCGACAGGTGCTAGCACAGATACGCAGTATTTT. Amino acid sequence: CSASRPTGASTDTQYF. This chain uses TRBV20-1 with TRBJ2-3; tentatively, D is TRBD1 (6 bases). V was cut by 3 bases and J by 0 bases, with 16 bases left in between. Germline CDR1 reads DFQATT; CDR2 reads SNEGSKA (reference sequence). The CDR3 spans 16 residues.